These 28 T cell receptor beta chains originate from one sample sequenced in a study of monozygotic twins with cystic fibrosis. The protocol was immunoSEQ multiplex PCR, while the TCRdb copy is restricted to in-frame clones and leaves out a portion. This table has approximately 36,000 clones, 90% to 95% appearing once. Sequencing was performed on blood. The source is a boy aged 2 to 10 with cystic fibrosis.

The chain combines TRBV5-6 with TRBJ2-7; 9 positions match TRBD1. The CDR3 runs 14 residues. After removal of 0 bases from V and 3 bases from J, the junction contained 1 base not matched to a gene. Per the germline V gene, CDR1 is SGHDT and CDR2 is YYEEEE. CDR3 residues: CASSLGGQGYEQYF. The CDR3 DNA sequence: TGTGCCAGCAGCTTGGGGGGACAGGGCTACGAGCAGTACTTC.

This rearrangement joins TRBV6-5 to TRBJ1-5; D is undetermined. Germline V CDR1 and CDR2: MNHEY, SVGAGI. The ends were cut back, 2 bases at V and 1 base at J, with 9 bases in the middle. The CDR3 is 15 amino acids. Written as DNA, the CDR3 is TGTGCCAGCAGTTACATCCGGGGAAGCAATCAGCCCCAGCATTTT. Amino acids: CASSYIRGSNQPQHF.

This clone showed up just once. For the CDR3, the DNA is TGTGCCAGTAGTATAGGGCAGTACACTGAAGCTTTCTTT. Its translation is CASSIGQYTEAFF. This rearrangement joins TRBV19 to TRBJ1-1; D remains unclear. The V end lost 1 base, the J end lost 3 bases, and 6 bases lay between the germline ends. The germline V gene has CDR1 LNHDA and CDR2 SQIVND (reference sequence). This CDR3 has 13 residues.

The chain couples TRBV19 to TRBJ1-5; TRBD1 is a possible D gene (5 bases). Per the germline V gene, CDR1 is LNHDA and CDR2 is SQIVND (reference sequence). The V end lost 8 bases, the J end lost 3 bases, and 14 bases lay between the germline ends. The CDR3 is 14 amino acids. Written as DNA, the CDR3 is TGTGCCAGTTCCCTCCAGGGTAACAATCAGCCCCAGCATTTT. Its protein is CASSLQGNNQPQHF.

Details on this clone: One junction end does not reproduce the germline sequence, and a read error may be involved. The chain recombines TRBV19 with TRBJ1-3; D is unresolved. Germline values: CDR1 LNHDA, CDR2 SQIVND (reference sequence). This CDR3 region has 13 residues. CDR3 DNA sequence: TGTGCCAGTAGTATAGATCCGGCTGCCCTTGTGCATTTT. This sequence encodes CASSIDPAALVHF.

This chain links TRBV2 with TRBJ2-7; possibly TRBD2 for D (5 bases). V lost 8 bases and J lost 4, with 18 bases in between. Germline CDR1 and CDR2: SNHLY and FYNNEI. This CDR3 comprises 14 residues. This CDR3 is CASHLTGLIYEQYF. The CDR3 DNA reads as TGTGCCAGCCACCTGACCGGACTGATTTACGAGCAGTACTTC. Filled out from reference TRBV2 and TRBJ2-7, the complete variable domain reads EPEVTQTPSHQVTQMGQEVILRCVPISNHLYFYWYRQILGQKVEFLVSFYNNEISEKSEIFDDQFSVERPDGSNFTLKIRSTKLEDSAMYFCASHLTGLIYEQYFGPGTRLTVT.

This clone has more than one count but fewer than ten. The CDR3 region has the DNA TGTGCCAGCAGCTTAGCGGTAGGCGGCTCCTACGAGCAGTACTTC. The encoded protein is CASSLAVGGSYEQYF. The V call is TRBV7-6, the J call TRBJ2-7; D is ambiguous. CDR1 is SGHVS and CDR2 is FNYEAQ in the germline V gene. CDR3 length: 15 residues. The V end was cut by 0 bases, the J end by 0 bases, with 9 bases between.

V usage is TRBV6-6 and J usage is TRBJ1-5; the D gene is possibly TRBD1 (6 bases). Germline assignment: CDR1 MNHNY and CDR2 SVGAGI (reference sequence). V was pared by 5 bases and J by 4 bases, with 12 bases between. This CDR3 comprises 14 residues. The CDR3 DNA is TGTGCCAGCAGTCCGGACAGTGGTAATCAGCCCCAGCATTTT. This sequence encodes CASSPDSGNQPQHF.

CDR3 protein: CSVEVNSQGYNEQFF. The CDR3 DNA reads as TGCAGCGTTGAAGTCAACAGCCAAGGCTACAATGAGCAGTTCTTC. V gene TRBV29-1 combines with J gene TRBJ2-1; no definite D call. The V gene's germline CDR1 is SQVTM and CDR2 ANQGSEA. V was trimmed by 1 base and J by 3 bases, leaving 13 bases between them. This CDR3 region has 15 residues.

The V gene is TRBV6-6, the J gene TRBJ2-5, with a weak D call TRBD2 (6 bases). Trimming took off 2 bases at V and 5 bases at J, with 9 bases between the two ends. CDR1 and CDR2 from the germline V gene are MNHNY and SVGAGI (reference sequence). The CDR3 loop spans 13 amino acids. The CDR3 reads CASSYGLAETQYF. The CDR3, as DNA: TGTGCCAGCAGTTACGGCCTAGCGGAGACCCAGTACTTC.

The chain couples TRBV4-2 to TRBJ1-6, with D possibly TRBD1 on 6 matching bases. Deletions cut 4 bases from V and 7 bases from J, with 17 bases between. Germline loops: CDR1 LGHNA, CDR2 YNFKEQ. This CDR3 is 16 amino acids long. The CDR3 sequence: CASSPMLGQENSPLHF. In nucleotides, the CDR3 is TGTGCCAGCAGCCCCATGTTGGGACAAGAGAATTCACCCCTCCACTTT.

The chain combines TRBV4-2 with TRBJ1-1; 8 bases match TRBD1. CDR3 length equals 17 residues. Germline values: CDR1 LGHNA, CDR2 YNFKEQ. Trimming at V came to 0 bases and at J to 1 base, leaving 7 bases not matched to a gene. The chain's CDR3 is CASSQDVGQGPNTEAFF. In nucleotides, the CDR3 is TGTGCCAGCAGCCAAGACGTTGGACAGGGACCGAACACTGAAGCTTTCTTT.

The genes are TRBV6-5 and TRBJ1-6; tentative D call: TRBD1 (5 bases). V lost 5 bases, J lost 8 bases, and 10 bases lay in between. Germline V gene data show CDR1 as MNHEY and CDR2 as SVGAGI. This CDR3 spans 13 amino acids. The DNA of the CDR3 is TGTGCCAGCAGTCCCCAGGGAGATTCACCCCTCCACTTT. This encodes CASSPQGDSPLHF.

The rearrangement uses TRBV7-9 and TRBJ1-1; 9 nucleotides line up with TRBD1. J gave up 5 bases and V 5 bases, and 9 bases lay outside the gene matches. The CDR3 is 15 amino acids. Germline values: CDR1 SEHNR, CDR2 FQNEAQ (reference sequence). Here the CDR3 DNA reads TGTGCCAGCAGCCCCTCGGACAGGGGTGAAACTGAAGCTTTCTTT. This encodes CASSPSDRGETEAFF. The full variable domain, its missing parts supplied by reference TRBV7-9 and TRBJ1-1, is DTGVSQNPRHKITKRGQNVTFRCDPISEHNRLYWYRQTLGQGPEFLTYFQNEAQLEKSRLLSDRFSAERPKGSFSTLEIQRTEQGDSAMYLCASSPSDRGETEAFFGQGTRLTVV.

The chain couples TRBV7-2 to TRBJ1-1, with D perhaps matching TRBD1 (5 bases). V was trimmed by 5 bases and J by 0 bases, leaving 10 bases between them. Germline CDR1 and CDR2: SGHTA and FQGNSA. The CDR3 has 14 residues. In DNA, the CDR3 is TGTGCCAGCAGCCGAGGGACTGTGAACACTGAAGCTTTCTTT. Its protein is CASSRGTVNTEAFF.

The chain uses TRBV6-1 and TRBJ2-5, with 12 bases fitting TRBD2. With V trimmed by 2 bases and J by 5 bases, 3 bases remained unmatched. Germline CDR1 is MNHNS and CDR2 is SASEGT. This CDR3 comprises 15 residues. The CDR3, as DNA: TGTGCCAGCAGTGAACTAGCGGGGGGGCCGGAGACCCAGTACTTC. Amino acid sequence: CASSELAGGPETQYF.

The chain is built from TRBV19 and TRBJ2-7; the match to TRBD1 covers 8 bases. Unmatched junction bases numbered 8, after V lost 5 bases and J lost 2 bases. From germline, CDR1 is LNHDA and CDR2 SQIVND (reference sequence). This CDR3 is built from 15 residues. The CDR3 here is CASSVRQGYPYEQYF. CDR3 bases: TGTGCCAGTAGTGTAAGACAGGGGTACCCCTACGAGCAGTACTTC.

In DNA form, the CDR3 reads TGTGCCAGTAGTATAGATGCGGGACAGCACACCGGGGAGCTGTTTTTT. It encodes CASSIDAGQHTGELFF. The J gene is TRBJ2-2, the V gene TRBV19; D is perhaps TRBD1 (7 bases). The germline V and J ends were trimmed by 0 bases and 3 bases, with 11 bases remaining between them. The CDR3 covers 16 residues. Germline-derived CDR1 and CDR2 are LNHDA and SQIVND (reference sequence).

V and J are TRBV29-1 and TRBJ1-2, with TRBD1 as a possible D gene (5 bases). Trimming removed 6 bases from V and 3 bases from J, with 14 bases in between. There are 13 residues in the CDR3. Germline CDR1 is SQVTM and CDR2 is ANQGSEA. Here the CDR3 reads CSVDDSDYYGYTF. Here the CDR3 DNA reads TGCAGCGTGGATGACAGCGACTACTATGGCTACACCTTC.

V and J are TRBV27 and TRBJ1-1, with D unresolved. Per germline, CDR1 MNHEY and CDR2 SMNVEV (reference sequence). V was trimmed by 5 bases and J by 1 base, leaving 14 bases between them. The CDR3 contains 15 residues. The chain's CDR3 is CASSPSPGGNTEAFF. Written as DNA, the CDR3 is TGTGCCAGCAGTCCGTCTCCTGGTGGGAACACTGAAGCTTTCTTT.

The V and J genes are TRBV5-6 and TRBJ2-7; D perhaps matches TRBD2 (5 bases). The ends were cut back, 0 bases at V and 0 bases at J, with 16 bases in the middle. CDR3 length: 17 residues. Germline assignment: CDR1 SGHDT and CDR2 YYEEEE. CDR3 nucleotide sequence: TGTGCCAGCAGCTTGGAACAGTCTCCGGGATTCTCCTACGAGCAGTACTTC. The encoded protein is CASSLEQSPGFSYEQYF.

In DNA, the CDR3 is TGTGCCAGCAGCCAAGGAGGTTACAATGAGCAGTTCTTC. Translating gives CASSQGGYNEQFF. The chain joins TRBV4-2 to TRBJ2-1, with D unresolved. The germline gives CDR1 LGHNA, CDR2 YNFKEQ. V lost 1 base, J lost 4 bases, and 5 bases lay in between. The CDR3 sequence is 13 residues long.

The gene calls are TRBV7-8 and TRBJ2-7; D is undetermined. V dropped 0 bases and J dropped 1 base, with 7 bases sitting between them. Germline values: CDR1 SGHVS, CDR2 FQNEAQ. The CDR3 is made up of 14 amino acids. CDR3 coding DNA: TGTGCCAGCAGCTTAGCGCTGGTGTCCTACGAGCAGTACTTC. It translates to CASSLALVSYEQYF.

V gene TRBV19 combines with J gene TRBJ2-7; unclear D gene. The V end was cut by 5 bases, the J end by 3 bases, with 14 bases between. The CDR3 length is 14 residues. CDR1 LNHDA and CDR2 SQIVND come from the germline V gene (reference sequence). CDR3 coding DNA: TGTGCCAGTAGTCCGGCGTCAGGATACTACGAGCAGTACTTC. Translating it yields CASSPASGYYEQYF.

The J gene is TRBJ1-1, the V gene TRBV29-1; D unresolved. From germline, CDR1 is SQVTM and CDR2 ANQGSEA. CDR3 length: 14 amino acids. The V end lost 7 bases, the J end lost 1 base, and 16 bases lay between the germline ends. CDR3 region: CSAGVLVSNTEAFF. CDR3 coding DNA: TGCAGCGCCGGGGTCCTTGTTTCGAACACTGAAGCTTTCTTT. Based on the CDR3 plus reference TRBV29-1 and TRBJ1-1, the full variable domain is SAVISQKPSRDICQRGTSLTIQCQVDSQVTMMFWYRQQPGQSLTLIATANQGSEATYESGFVIDKFPISRPNLTFSTLTVSNMSPEDSSIYLCSAGVLVSNTEAFFGQGTRLTVV.

The genes are TRBV5-8 and TRBJ1-1, with D unresolved. The CDR3 is 13 residues long. The ends were cut back, 0 bases at V and 1 base at J, with 4 bases in the middle. Germline values: CDR1 SGHTS, CDR2 YDEGEE. In nucleotides, the CDR3 is TGTGCCAGCAGCTTGGGAGAGAACACTGAAGCTTTCTTT. This sequence encodes CASSLGENTEAFF.

This rearrangement joins TRBV29-1 to TRBJ2-7; weak D call: TRBD2 (5 bases). This CDR3 spans 14 amino acids. Between the trimmed V and J ends, which lost 4 bases and 0 bases, there was a span of 13 bases. The germline V gene encodes CDR1 SQVTM and CDR2 ANQGSEA. As DNA, the CDR3 is TGCAGCGTTGGTGAGGGTAGGGCCTCCTACGAGCAGTACTTC. This encodes CSVGEGRASYEQYF.

This rearrangement joins TRBV18 to TRBJ1-2; D not resolved. V dropped 2 bases and J dropped 8 bases, with 9 bases sitting between them. Germline CDR1 reads KGHSH; CDR2 reads LQKENI. The CDR3 has 12 amino acids. CDR3 sequence (DNA): TGTGCCAGCTCACCAGGGGTTTGGGGCTACACCTTC. It encodes CASSPGVWGYTF.